The rows below give T cell receptor beta chains drawn from one sample of a study of shared clonotypes between healthy human individuals. Using immunoSEQ multiplex PCR, the repertoire was profiled, and TCRdb retains in-frame clones only, with some absent. The sample has about 980,000 clones, around three quarters seen once. Sequenced sample: memory CD4+ T cells sorted from blood. These receptors came from a man younger than 35 in good health. Both conserved end residues are trimmed from each CDR3. Where a row states a size, it is once, few, many or the class of an expanded clone; other rows omit it.

CDR3: ASSVASGLGSYEQY; size: -; V: TRBV19
CDR3: ASSQDGAPRAQETQY; size: -; V: TRBV4-1
CDR3: ASSPRRNQETQY; size: -; V: TRBV7-2
CDR3: ASSKSGRPDTTSDEQY; size: -; V: TRBV21-1
CDR3: SVGTGVIGQPQH; size: -; V: TRBV29-1
CDR3: ASSTSGTTLGYT; size: -; V: TRBV19
CDR3: ASSRSNSPLH; size: -; V: TRBV7-9
CDR3: ASSSFRSSSDTQY; size: once; V: TRBV7-6
CDR3: ASSAMNTEAF; size: -; V: TRBV18
CDR3: AWSPGPRGTEAF; size: -; V: TRBV30
CDR3: ASSFPGRPEAF; size: -; V: TRBV28
CDR3: ASSSGLAGVQETQY; size: -; V: TRBV19
CDR3: ASSPVGKGSYEQY; size: -; V: TRBV7-8
CDR3: ASTGMRTGELF; size: -; V: TRBV2
CDR3: ASSSGSGNNEKLF; size: -; V: TRBV2
CDR3: AWSVPEGRDTEAF; size: -; V: TRBV30
CDR3: ASSLRAGGVVYNEQF; size: many; V: TRBV7-8
CDR3: ASSMGLINTGELF; size: -; V: TRBV19
CDR3: ASSQTGGNQPQH; size: -; V: TRBV18
CDR3: ASTRGGTRQETQY; size: -; V: TRBV27
CDR3: ASSITGDTEAF; size: -; V: TRBV19